This is a list of T cell receptor beta chains from one sample in a study of blood T cell repertoires in COVID-19. This table comes from immunoSEQ multiplex PCR, and its TCRdb copy is limited to in-frame clones, with some not included. The repertoire has approximately 110,000 clones, almost 90% of them found once; the top ten carry approximately 0.81%. The sequenced sample consisted of peripheral blood. The receptors here all came from a woman between 45 and 60 years old with active or convalescent COVID-19. Each CDR3 is given with its conserved first and last residue. Each record gives: J gene, V gene, clone size, D gene, CDR3 DNA, CDR3 protein. A D gene is named only where the DNA matches it firmly. The size field is filled for only some rows; it gives once, few, many or a size class.

>TRBJ1-1|TRBV28|NA|TRBD1
TGTGCCAGCAGTTTGGTGAGCAGGGGGCTCGTGATGAACACTGAAGCTTTCTTT
CASSLVSRGLVMNTEAFF
>TRBJ2-6|TRBV5-5|NA|NA
TGTGCCAGCAGCTTGGACTTAACCCCCGGGGCCAACGTCCTGACTTTC
CASSLDLTPGANVLTF
>TRBJ2-1|TRBV7-2|NA|TRBD2
TGTGCCAGCAGCTTTCATGCATCTAGCGGGAGCGGCAATGAGCAGTTCTTC
CASSFHASSGSGNEQFF
>TRBJ2-7|TRBV7-6|NA|NA
TGTGCCAGCAGCTTACTCGAGCAGTACTTC
CASSLLEQYF
>TRBJ1-1|TRBV6-2/TRBV6-3|NA|NA
TGTGCCAGCAGTTACGTTGCAGGGAACACTGAAGCTTTCTTT
CASSYVAGNTEAFF
>TRBJ2-7|TRBV7-9|NA|NA
TGTGCCAGCAGCCGCGGGACCTTCCCATACGAGCAGTACTTC
CASSRGTFPYEQYF
>TRBJ2-7|TRBV13|NA|NA
TGTGCCAGCAGCTTAGGCCAGTGGAGAACCCCAAGCTCCTACGAGCAGTACTTC
CASSLGQWRTPSSYEQYF
>TRBJ2-3|TRBV29-1|NA|NA
TGCAGCGTTGAGTTTAGCTCTACGCAGTATTTT
CSVEFSSTQYF
>TRBJ2-5|TRBV5-1|NA|NA
TGCGCCAGCAGCTTGCTTACAGGGTCCCAAGAGACCCAGTACTTC
CASSLLTGSQETQYF
>TRBJ2-4|TRBV7-3|NA|NA
TGTGCCAGCAGCTTAGACACCAAAAACATTCAGTACTTC
CASSLDTKNIQYF
>TRBJ1-6|TRBV19|NA|TRBD1
TGTGCCAGTAGTATATCTCGGACAGGGAACTCACCCCTCCACTTT
CASSISRTGNSPLHF
>TRBJ2-1|TRBV7-9|NA|TRBD1
TGTGCCAGCAGCCTCGGACAGGGCTCCTACAATGAGCAGTTCTTC
CASSLGQGSYNEQFF
>TRBJ2-3|TRBV25-1|NA|TRBD2
TGTGCCAGCACCTCTAGCGGGGGTCCCACAGATACGCAGTATTTT
CASTSSGGPTDTQYF
>TRBJ1-5|TRBV5-1|NA|NA
TGCGCCAGCAGCTTGGGGGACATACAGGGTGGCCAGCCCCAGCATTTT
CASSLGDIQGGQPQHF
>TRBJ1-2|TRBV12-3/TRBV12-4|NA|NA
TGTGCCAGCAGTTTAGAACAGAGCTATGGCTACACCTTC
CASSLEQSYGYTF
>TRBJ2-3|TRBV6-6|NA|TRBD1
TGTGCCAGCAGTTTAGCTACCGGGACAGCAGATACGCAGTATTTT
CASSLATGTADTQYF
>TRBJ2-7|TRBV5-6|NA|NA
TGTGCCAGCACCCGAAGCAGGGTCACCTACGAGCAGTACTTC
CASTRSRVTYEQYF
>TRBJ1-3|TRBV3-1/TRBV3-2|NA|TRBD1
TGTGCCAGCAGCCCCACTCAGGGGGCGACCATATATTTT
CASSPTQGATIYF
>TRBJ1-1|TRBV7-9|NA|TRBD1
TGTGCCAGCAGCTTCCAGGGGGCGAACACTGAAGCTTTCTTT
CASSFQGANTEAFF
>TRBJ2-1|TRBV3-1/TRBV3-2|NA|NA
TGTGCCAGCAGCCAGCGGGTGAATGAGCAGTTCTTC
CASSQRVNEQFF
>TRBJ1-4|TRBV28|NA|NA
TGTGCCAGCAGTTTATTCCAGGAGGAGGAAAAACTGTTTTTT
CASSLFQEEEKLFF
>TRBJ2-1|TRBV4-2|few|NA
TGTGCCAGCAGCCAAGATTACGGGACAAACAATGAGCAGTTCTTC
CASSQDYGTNNEQFF
>TRBJ2-2|TRBV27|NA|TRBD2
TGTGCCAGCCGCCTAGCGGGAGCCGGGGAGCTGTTTTTT
CASRLAGAGELFF
>TRBJ2-1|TRBV4-1|NA|TRBD2
TGCGCCAGCAGCCAAGACGCGGGGGGGTCCTACAATGAGCAGTTCTTC
CASSQDAGGSYNEQFF
>TRBJ1-2|TRBV28|NA|TRBD1
TGTGCCAGCAGTTTCTTCACAGGGGGTAGGGGGAACTATGGCTACACCTTC
CASSFFTGGRGNYGYTF
>TRBJ1-2|TRBV27|NA|NA
TGTGCCAGCAGTTTATCCCAGGGGTGGCATGGCTACACCTTC
CASSLSQGWHGYTF
>TRBJ1-1|TRBV7-9|once|NA
TGTGCCAGCAGAGGAGTAGAAGCTTTCTTT
CASRGVEAFF
>TRBJ2-3|TRBV5-1|NA|NA
TGCGCCAGCAGCTTGGTTGGAGGGTTGCCAGATACGCAGTATTTT
CASSLVGGLPDTQYF
>TRBJ2-7|TRBV27|NA|NA
TGTGCCAGCAGTTTCGCAGGCTCCTACGAGCAGTACTTC
CASSFAGSYEQYF
>TRBJ1-5|TRBV30|NA|NA
TGTGCCTGGAGTCTGAACTTCGGGGCCCAGCATTTT
CAWSLNFGAQHF
>TRBJ1-4|TRBV28|NA|NA
TGTGCCAGCAGGATCCCGGCGGGGAATGAAAAACTGTTTTTT
CASRIPAGNEKLFF
>TRBJ1-4|TRBV4-3|NA|NA
TGCGCCAGCAGCCAAGAGGCAAGGGGATTTGAAAAACTGTTTTTT
CASSQEARGFEKLFF
>TRBJ2-7|TRBV6-5|few|TRBD2
TGTGCCAGCAGACCCCGGAGCGGGGGCCCCTACGAGCAGTACTTC
CASRPRSGGPYEQYF
>TRBJ2-1|TRBV7-9|NA|TRBD2
TGTGCCAGCAGCCCCCGAATCGGGACTAGCCTCGAAGGTGAGCAGTTCTTC
CASSPRIGTSLEGEQFF
>TRBJ2-6|TRBV27|NA|NA
TGTGCCAGCGGAGGGTTGAGTGGGGCCAACGTCCTGACTTTC
CASGGLSGANVLTF
>TRBJ2-3|TRBV7-2|once|NA
TGTGCCAGCAGCCAGCAGGGATCCGACACAGATACGCAGTATTTT
CASSQQGSDTDTQYF
>TRBJ2-5|TRBV7-8|NA|TRBD1
TGTGCCAGCAGCGAACAGGGGGCGCCGCGGGAGACCCAGTACTTC
CASSEQGAPRETQYF
>TRBJ1-4|TRBV5-6|NA|NA
TGTGCCAGCAGCTCCCTAGGAGCTGCAACTAATGAAAAACTGTTTTTT
CASSSLGAATNEKLFF
>TRBJ2-7|TRBV11-2|NA|TRBD1
TGTGCCAGCAGCTACCGGACAGGTCCCTACGAGCAGTACTTC
CASSYRTGPYEQYF
>TRBJ2-1|TRBV5-4|NA|TRBD1
TGTGCCAGCAGCCAGCAGGGGGTACATGAGCAGTTCTTC
CASSQQGVHEQFF
>TRBJ1-3|TRBV5-1|NA|TRBD1
TGCGCCAGCAGCTCCGCGGCTGGGACAGGGGGAGGAAACACCATATATTTT
CASSSAAGTGGGNTIYF
>TRBJ2-1|TRBV4-2|NA|TRBD2
TGTGCCAGCAGCCTTAGCCCCCCTAGCGGGAGTTCCAATGAGCAGTTCTTC
CASSLSPPSGSSNEQFF
>TRBJ1-4|TRBV28|NA|TRBD1
TGTGCCAGCAACGTGCAGCAGGGGGCTAATGAAAAACTGTTTTTT
CASNVQQGANEKLFF
>TRBJ2-5|TRBV11-2|NA|TRBD1
TGTGCCAGCATCGCAGGGGGCGGGGAAACCCAGACCCAGTACTTC
CASIAGGGETQTQYF
>TRBJ2-1|TRBV5-1|NA|TRBD2
TGCGCCAGCAGCCCAGCGGGAGCAAGCTACAATGAGCAGTTCTTC
CASSPAGASYNEQFF
>TRBJ1-2|TRBV10-3|NA|NA
TGTGCCATCAGTCCGGCGGCAGGGTTTGGCTACACCTTC
CAISPAAGFGYTF
>TRBJ2-5|TRBV28|NA|NA
TGTGCCAGCAGTTTATGGGAAAGGGGCCGGGAGACCCAGTACTTC
CASSLWERGRETQYF
>TRBJ2-3|TRBV2|NA|TRBD1
TGTGCCAGCAGATGGGACAGGAGGTTTAGCACAGATACGCAGTATTTT
CASRWDRRFSTDTQYF
>TRBJ2-5|TRBV6-6|NA|NA
TGTGCCAGCAGTTTCAAAGAGACCCAGTACTTC
CASSFKETQYF
>TRBJ2-6|TRBV21-1|NA|NA
TGTGCCAGCAGCAAAACAGGGGGCCGCTCTGGGGCCAACGTCCTGACTTTC
CASSKTGGRSGANVLTF
>TRBJ2-1|TRBV3-1/TRBV3-2|few|TRBD2
TGTGCCAGCAGCCTTAGCGGGAGAGGGCGGGAGCAGTTCTTC
CASSLSGRGREQFF
>TRBJ2-3|TRBV27|NA|TRBD2
TGTGCCAGCAGCCCACCGGGACTAGCGGGAATGGCGCAGTATTTT
CASSPPGLAGMAQYF
>TRBJ2-7|TRBV7-2|NA|TRBD2
TGTGCCAGCAGCTTCGGGGGAGGGTACGAGCAGTACTTC
CASSFGGGYEQYF
>TRBJ2-1|TRBV5-1|NA|TRBD2
TGCGCCAGCAGCCCGTATCGGACTAGCGGGAGTAGGAATGAGCAGTTCTTC
CASSPYRTSGSRNEQFF